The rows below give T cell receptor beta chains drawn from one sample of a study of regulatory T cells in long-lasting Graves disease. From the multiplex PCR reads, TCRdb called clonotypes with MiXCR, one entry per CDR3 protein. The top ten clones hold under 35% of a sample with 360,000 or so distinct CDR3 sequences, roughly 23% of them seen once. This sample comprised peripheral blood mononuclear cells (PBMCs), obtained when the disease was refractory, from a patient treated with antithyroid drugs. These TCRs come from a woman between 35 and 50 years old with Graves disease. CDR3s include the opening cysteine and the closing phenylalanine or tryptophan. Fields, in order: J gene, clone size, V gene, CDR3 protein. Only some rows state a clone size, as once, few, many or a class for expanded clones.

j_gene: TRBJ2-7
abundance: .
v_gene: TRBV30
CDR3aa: CAWSKRDRVGEQYF

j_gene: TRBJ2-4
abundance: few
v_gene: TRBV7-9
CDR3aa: CASSLDGGFSFF

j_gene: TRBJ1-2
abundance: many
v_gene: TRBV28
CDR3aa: CASSFPSIYGYTF

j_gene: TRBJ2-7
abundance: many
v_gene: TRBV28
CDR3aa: CATNNAGWRTYEQYF

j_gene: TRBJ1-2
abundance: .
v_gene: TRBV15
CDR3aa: CATSRADRESGYTF

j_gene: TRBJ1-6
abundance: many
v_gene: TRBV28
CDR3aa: CASSPWTGHSPLHF

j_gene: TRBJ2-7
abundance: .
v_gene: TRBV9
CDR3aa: CASSSRGQRVF

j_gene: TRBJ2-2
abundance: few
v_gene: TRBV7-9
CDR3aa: CASSLARPARVRTGELFF

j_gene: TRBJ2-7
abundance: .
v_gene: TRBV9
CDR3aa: CASSATGTGVYEQYF

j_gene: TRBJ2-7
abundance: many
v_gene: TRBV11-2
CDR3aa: CASSHFRPAGVSGEQYF

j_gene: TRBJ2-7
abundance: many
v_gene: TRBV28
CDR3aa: CASSSSRHEQYF

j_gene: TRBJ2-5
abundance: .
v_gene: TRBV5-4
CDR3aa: CASSHLLETQYF